The clone carrying this TCR beta chain was counted many times. Its target is not known. This record comes from a study of spatial heterogeneity in lung cancer. The CDR3 contains 15 residues. The V gene end was trimmed by 1 base and the J gene end by 6 bases; junction bases not matched to a gene: 8. Germline assignment: CDR1 SGDLS and CDR2 YYNGEE. Findings of the study overall: One measure, the expanded intratumoral alpha and beta TCR count, tracked tumor mutation counts.

The sample's time point: sample taken at primary tumor resection. Unique molecular identifiers, one per molecule, were present on every TCR cDNA molecule. TCRdb re-derived calls from the 5' RACE reads in MiXCR, one entry per CDR3 protein. Among about 23,000 distinct CDR3 sequences listed, 5% to 7.5% were seen once. The chain recombines TRBV9 with TRBJ2-3; 7 bases fit TRBD2. Source: lung tumor tissue, taken at surgery. The receptor comes from a male donor with early-stage non-small cell lung cancer. The CDR3 bases are TGTGCCAGCAGCGTATGGGAGGGGCCTGGTGATACGCAGTATTTT. Amino acid sequence: CASSVWEGPGDTQYF.